This T cell receptor (beta chain) was observed in a study of T cell repertoires in cytomegalovirus infection. This clonotype occurred many times. A single record per CDR3 protein comes from TCRdb applying MiXCR to the reads. The sample carries some 200,000 distinct CDR3 sequences, roughly 9% recorded once. There are 15 residues in the CDR3. CDR1 is SGHTA and CDR2 is FQGNSA in the germline V gene. Trimming cost V 1 base and J 7 bases, with 14 bases left between them. The receptor comes from a human donor in good health (CMV status not recorded). Some clones in this sample may be carry-over from other donors' samples. V gene TRBV7-2 combines with J gene TRBJ2-1; possibly TRBD1 for D (6 bases). Material: PBMCs. The chain's CDR3 is CASSLVRDTGNEQFF. For the CDR3, the DNA is TGTGCCAGCAGCTTAGTAAGGGACACAGGGAATGAGCAGTTCTTC.